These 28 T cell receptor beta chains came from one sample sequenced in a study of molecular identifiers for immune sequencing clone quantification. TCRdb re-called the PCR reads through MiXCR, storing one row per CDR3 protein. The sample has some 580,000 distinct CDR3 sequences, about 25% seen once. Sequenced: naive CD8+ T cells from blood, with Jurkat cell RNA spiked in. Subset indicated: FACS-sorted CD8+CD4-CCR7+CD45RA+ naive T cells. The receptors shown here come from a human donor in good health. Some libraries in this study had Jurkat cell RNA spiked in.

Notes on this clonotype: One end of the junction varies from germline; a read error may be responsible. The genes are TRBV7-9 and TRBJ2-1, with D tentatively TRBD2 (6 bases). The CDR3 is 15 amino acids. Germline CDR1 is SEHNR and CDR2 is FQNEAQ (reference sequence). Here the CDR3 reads CASSPDGSSYNDQFF. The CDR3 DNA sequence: TGTGCCAGCAGCCCAGACGGGAGCTCCTACAATGATCAGTTCTTC.

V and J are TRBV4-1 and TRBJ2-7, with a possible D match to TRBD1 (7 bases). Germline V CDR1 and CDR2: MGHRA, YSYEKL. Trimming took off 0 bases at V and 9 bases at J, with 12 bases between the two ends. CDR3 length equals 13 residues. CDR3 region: CASSQDFQGGQYF. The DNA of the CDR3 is TGCGCCAGCAGCCAAGATTTCCAGGGGGGGCAGTACTTC.

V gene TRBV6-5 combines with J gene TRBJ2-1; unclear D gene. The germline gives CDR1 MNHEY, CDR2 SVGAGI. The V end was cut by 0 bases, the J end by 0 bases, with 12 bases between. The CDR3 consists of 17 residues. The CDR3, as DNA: TGTGCCAGCAGTTACTCGAAGCCTGGATACTCCTACAATGAGCAGTTCTTC. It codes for CASSYSKPGYSYNEQFF.

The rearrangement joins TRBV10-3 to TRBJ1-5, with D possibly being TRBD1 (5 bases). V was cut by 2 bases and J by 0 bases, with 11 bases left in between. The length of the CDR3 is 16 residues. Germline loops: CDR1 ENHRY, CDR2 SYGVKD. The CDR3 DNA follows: TGTGCCATCAGTGAGGGGGACGGGGATAGCAATCAGCCCCAGCATTTT. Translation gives CAISEGDGDSNQPQHF.

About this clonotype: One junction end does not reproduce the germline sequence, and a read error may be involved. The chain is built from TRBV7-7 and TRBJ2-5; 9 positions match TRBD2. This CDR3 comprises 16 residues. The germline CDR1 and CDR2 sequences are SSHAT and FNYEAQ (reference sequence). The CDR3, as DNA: TGTGCTAGCAGCTTAGCATCTAGCGGGACTACGGGGACCCAGTACTTC. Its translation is CASSLASSGTTGTQYF.

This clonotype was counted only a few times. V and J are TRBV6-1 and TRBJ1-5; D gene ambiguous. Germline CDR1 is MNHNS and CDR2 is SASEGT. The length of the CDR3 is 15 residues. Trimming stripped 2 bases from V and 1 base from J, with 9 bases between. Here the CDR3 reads CASSEWGWSNQPQHF. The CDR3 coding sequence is TGTGCCAGCAGTGAATGGGGTTGGAGCAATCAGCCCCAGCATTTT.

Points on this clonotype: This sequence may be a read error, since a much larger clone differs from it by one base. The CDR3 reads CATSDAGGNQPQHF. Here the CDR3 DNA reads TGTGCCACCAGTGATGCTGGAGGCAATCAGCCCCAGCATTTT. The J gene is TRBJ1-5, the V gene TRBV24-1; D gene ambiguous. The germline CDR1 and CDR2 sequences are KGHDR and SFDVKD. V was shortened by 3 bases and J by 2 bases, with 7 bases between the two germline ends. The CDR3 has 14 amino acids.

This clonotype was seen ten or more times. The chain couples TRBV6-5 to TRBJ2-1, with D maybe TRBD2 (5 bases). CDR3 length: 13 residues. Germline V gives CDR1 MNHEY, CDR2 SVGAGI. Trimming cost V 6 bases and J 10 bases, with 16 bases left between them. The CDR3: CASRTPPTTEQFF. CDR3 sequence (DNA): TGTGCCAGCAGAACACCGCCGACTACCGAGCAGTTCTTC.

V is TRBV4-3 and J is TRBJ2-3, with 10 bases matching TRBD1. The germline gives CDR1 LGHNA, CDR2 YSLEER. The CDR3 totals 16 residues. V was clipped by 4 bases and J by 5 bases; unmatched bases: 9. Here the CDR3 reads CASSPRDRGSGDTQYF. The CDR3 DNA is TGCGCCAGCAGCCCCCGGGACAGGGGCTCGGGAGATACGCAGTATTTT.

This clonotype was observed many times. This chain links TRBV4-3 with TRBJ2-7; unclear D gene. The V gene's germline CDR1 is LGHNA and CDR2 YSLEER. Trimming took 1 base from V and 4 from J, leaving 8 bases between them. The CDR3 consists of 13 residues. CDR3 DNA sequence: TGCGCCAGCAGCCAAGGTCATGGGTACGAGCAGTACTTC. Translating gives CASSQGHGYEQYF.

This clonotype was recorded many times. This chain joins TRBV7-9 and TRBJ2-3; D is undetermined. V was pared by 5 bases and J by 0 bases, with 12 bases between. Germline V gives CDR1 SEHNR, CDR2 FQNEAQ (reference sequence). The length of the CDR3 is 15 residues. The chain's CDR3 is CASSELAPSTDTQYF. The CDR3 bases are TGTGCCAGCAGCGAGCTTGCCCCCAGCACAGATACGCAGTATTTT.

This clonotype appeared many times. Here the CDR3 DNA reads TGTGCCTGGAGTGTACAGAGGCCCCAGGTGAACACTGAAGCTTTCTTT. Amino acid sequence: CAWSVQRPQVNTEAFF. The chain uses TRBV30 and TRBJ1-1; D not resolved. The V gene's germline CDR1 is GTSNPN and CDR2 SVGIG (reference sequence). V was pared by 0 bases and J by 0 bases, with 14 bases between. This CDR3 spans 16 amino acids.

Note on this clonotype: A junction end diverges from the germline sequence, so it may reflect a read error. CDR3 loop: CASSSPDTQSF. The CDR3 nucleotides read TGTGCCAGCAGCTCTCCGGATACGCAGTCTTTT. J is TRBJ2-3 and V is TRBV7-3; D remains unclear. The CDR3 length is 11 residues. CDR1 is SGHTA and CDR2 is FQGTGA in the germline V gene.

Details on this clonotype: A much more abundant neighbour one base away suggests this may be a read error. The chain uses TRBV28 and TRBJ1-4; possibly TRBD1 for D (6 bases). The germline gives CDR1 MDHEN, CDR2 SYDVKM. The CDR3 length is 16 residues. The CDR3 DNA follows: TGTGCCAGCAGTTTAGGAGGGGGGCAGCTTAATGAAAAACAGTTTTTT. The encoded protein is CASSLGGGQLNEKQFF.

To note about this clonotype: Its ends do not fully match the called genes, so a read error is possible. The CDR3 protein is CAGSLGMAGGAYNEQFF. DNA of the CDR3: TGTGCCGGCAGCTTAGGAATGGCGGGAGGCGCCTACAATGAGCAGTTCTTC. This chain joins TRBV7-9 and TRBJ2-1, with 8 nucleotides matching TRBD2. The CDR3 loop spans 17 amino acids. Germline V gene data show CDR1 as SEHNR and CDR2 as FQNEAQ (reference sequence).

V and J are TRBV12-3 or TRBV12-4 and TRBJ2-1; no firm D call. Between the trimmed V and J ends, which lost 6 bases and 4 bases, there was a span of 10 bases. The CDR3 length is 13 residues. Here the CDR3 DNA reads TGTGCCAGCAGCCACGGGTTATACAATGAGCAGTTCTTC. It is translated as CASSHGLYNEQFF.

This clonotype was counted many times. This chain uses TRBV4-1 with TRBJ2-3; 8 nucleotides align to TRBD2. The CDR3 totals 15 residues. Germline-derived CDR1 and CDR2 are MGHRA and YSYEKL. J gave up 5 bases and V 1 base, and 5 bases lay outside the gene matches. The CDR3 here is CASSQVPGGRDTQYF. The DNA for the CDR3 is TGCGCCAGCAGCCAAGTCCCGGGGGGGCGAGATACGCAGTATTTT.

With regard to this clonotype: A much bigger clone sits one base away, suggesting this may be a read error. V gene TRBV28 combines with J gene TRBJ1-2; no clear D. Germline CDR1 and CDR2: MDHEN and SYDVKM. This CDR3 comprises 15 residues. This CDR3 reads CASSFPYHANCGYTF. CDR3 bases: TGTGCCAGCAGTTTCCCCTACCACGCTAACTGTGGCTACACCTTC.

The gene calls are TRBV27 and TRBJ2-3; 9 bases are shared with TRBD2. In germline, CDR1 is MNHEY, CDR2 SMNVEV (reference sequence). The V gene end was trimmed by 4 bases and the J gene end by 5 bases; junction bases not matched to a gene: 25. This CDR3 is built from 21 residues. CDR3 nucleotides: TGTGCCAGCAGTTCGCACGAAACCGGACTAGCGAGAGGGCAGTTCCGAGATACGCAGTATTTT. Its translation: CASSSHETGLARGQFRDTQYF.

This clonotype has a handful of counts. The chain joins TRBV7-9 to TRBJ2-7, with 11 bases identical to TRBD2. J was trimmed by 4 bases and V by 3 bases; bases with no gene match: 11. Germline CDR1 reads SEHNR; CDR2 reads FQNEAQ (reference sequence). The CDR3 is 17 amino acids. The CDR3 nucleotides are TGTGCCAGCAGCTTGGAGACTAGCGGGATGGAGAGATACGAGCAGTACTTC. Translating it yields CASSLETSGMERYEQYF.

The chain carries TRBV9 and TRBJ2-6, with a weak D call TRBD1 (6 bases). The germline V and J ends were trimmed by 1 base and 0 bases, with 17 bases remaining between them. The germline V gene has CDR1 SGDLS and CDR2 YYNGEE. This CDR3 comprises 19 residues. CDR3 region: CASSVSWTETHSGANVLTF. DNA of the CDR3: TGTGCCAGCAGCGTAAGTTGGACAGAAACACACTCTGGGGCCAACGTCCTGACTTTC. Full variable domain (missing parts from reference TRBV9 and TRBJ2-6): DSGVTQTPKHLITATGQRVTLRCSPRSGDLSVYWYQQSLDQGLQFLIQYYNGEERAKGNILERFSAQQFPDLHSELNLSSLELGDSALYFCASSVSWTETHSGANVLTFGAGSRLTVL.

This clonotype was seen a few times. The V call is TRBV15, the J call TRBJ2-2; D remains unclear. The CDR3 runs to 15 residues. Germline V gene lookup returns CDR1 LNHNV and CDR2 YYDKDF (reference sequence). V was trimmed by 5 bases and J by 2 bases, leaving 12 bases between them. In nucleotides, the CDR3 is TGTGCCACCAGCGCAATAGATAGAAACACCGGGGAGCTGTTTTTT. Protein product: CATSAIDRNTGELFF.

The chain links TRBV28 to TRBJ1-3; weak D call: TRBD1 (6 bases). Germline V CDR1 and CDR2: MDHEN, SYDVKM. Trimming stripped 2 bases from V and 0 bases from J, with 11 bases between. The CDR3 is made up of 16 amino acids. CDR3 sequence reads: CASSLGGYSSGNTIYF. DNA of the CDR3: TGTGCCAGCAGTTTAGGGGGCTACTCCTCTGGAAACACCATATATTTT.

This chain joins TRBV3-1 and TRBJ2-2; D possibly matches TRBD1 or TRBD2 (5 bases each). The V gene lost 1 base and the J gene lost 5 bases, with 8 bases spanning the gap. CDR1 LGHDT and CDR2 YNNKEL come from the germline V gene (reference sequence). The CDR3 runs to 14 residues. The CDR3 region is CASSQGGWTGELFF. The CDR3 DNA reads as TGTGCCAGCAGCCAAGGGGGGTGGACCGGGGAGCTGTTTTTT. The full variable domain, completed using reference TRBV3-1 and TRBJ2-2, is DTAVSQTPKYLVTQMGNDKSIKCEQNLGHDTMYWYKQDSKKFLKIMFSYNNKELIINETVPNRFSPKSPDKAHLNLHINSLELGDSAVYFCASSQGGWTGELFFGEGSRLTVL.

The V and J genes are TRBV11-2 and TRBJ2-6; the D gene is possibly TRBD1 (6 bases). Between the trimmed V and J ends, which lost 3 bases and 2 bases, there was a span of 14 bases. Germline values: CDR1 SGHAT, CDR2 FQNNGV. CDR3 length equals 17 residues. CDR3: CASSLTGSFTGANVLTF. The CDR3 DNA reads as TGTGCCAGCAGCTTGACAGGTTCCTTCACTGGGGCCAACGTCCTGACTTTC.

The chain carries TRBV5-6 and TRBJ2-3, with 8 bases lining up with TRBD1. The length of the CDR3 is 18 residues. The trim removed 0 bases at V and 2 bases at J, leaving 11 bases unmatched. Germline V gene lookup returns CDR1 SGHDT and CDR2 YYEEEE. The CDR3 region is CASSLDLARTGFTDTQYF. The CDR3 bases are TGTGCCAGCAGCTTGGACCTTGCTAGGACAGGGTTCACAGATACGCAGTATTTT.

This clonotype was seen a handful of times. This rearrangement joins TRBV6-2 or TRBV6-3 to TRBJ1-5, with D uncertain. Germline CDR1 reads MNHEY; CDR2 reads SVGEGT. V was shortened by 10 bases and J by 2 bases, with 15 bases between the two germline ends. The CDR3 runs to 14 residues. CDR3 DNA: TGTGCCACCGGGGAGGGATGGGGCAATCAGCCCCAGCATTTT. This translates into CATGEGWGNQPQHF.

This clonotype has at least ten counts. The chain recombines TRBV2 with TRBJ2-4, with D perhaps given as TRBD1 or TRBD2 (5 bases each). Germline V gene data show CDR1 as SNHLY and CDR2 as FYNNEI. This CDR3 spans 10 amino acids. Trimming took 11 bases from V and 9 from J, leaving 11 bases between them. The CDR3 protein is CAARGRIQYF. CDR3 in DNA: TGTGCCGCTCGGGGCCGCATTCAGTACTTC.